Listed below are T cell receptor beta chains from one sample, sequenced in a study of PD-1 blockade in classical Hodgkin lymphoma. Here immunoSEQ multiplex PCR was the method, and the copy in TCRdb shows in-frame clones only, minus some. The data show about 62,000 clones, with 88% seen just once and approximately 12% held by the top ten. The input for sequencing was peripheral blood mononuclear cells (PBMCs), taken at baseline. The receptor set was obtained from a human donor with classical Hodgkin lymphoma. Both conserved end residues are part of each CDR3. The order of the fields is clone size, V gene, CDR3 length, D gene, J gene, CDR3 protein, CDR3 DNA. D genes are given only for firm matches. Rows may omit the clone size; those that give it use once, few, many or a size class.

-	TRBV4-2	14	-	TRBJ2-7	CASSQAGVIHEQYF	TGTGCCAGCAGCCAGGCAGGGGTAATCCACGAGCAGTACTTC
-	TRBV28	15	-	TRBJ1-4	CASSLLAREGEKLFF	TGTGCCAGCAGTTTATTGGCCAGGGAGGGTGAAAAACTGTTTTTT
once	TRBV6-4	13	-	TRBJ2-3	CASSGGPTDTQYF	TGTGCCAGCAGCGGCGGACCCACAGATACGCAGTATTTT
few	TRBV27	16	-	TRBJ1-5	CASSLSTGEGNQPQHF	TGTGCCAGCAGTTTATCCACAGGTGAGGGCAATCAGCCCCAGCATTTT
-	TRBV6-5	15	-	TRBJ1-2	CASSYYEQGSYGYTF	TGTGCCAGCAGTTACTACGAGCAGGGCTCCTATGGCTACACCTTC
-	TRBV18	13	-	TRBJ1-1	CASSQGGNTEAFF	TGTGCCAGCTCACAGGGGGGGAACACTGAAGCTTTCTTT
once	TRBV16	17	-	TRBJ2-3	CASSQSGLSISTDTQYF	TGTGCCAGCAGCCAATCCGGACTGTCGATAAGCACAGATACGCAGTATTTT
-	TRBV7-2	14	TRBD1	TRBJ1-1	CASSLVGTGGIAFF	TGTGCCAGCAGCTTAGTAGGGACAGGGGGCATCGCTTTCTTT
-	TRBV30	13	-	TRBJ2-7	CAWSVAGAYEQYF	TGTGCCTGGAGTGTGGCAGGTGCCTACGAGCAGTACTTC
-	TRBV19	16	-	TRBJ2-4	CASSIGRNLAKNIQYF	TGTGCCAGTAGTATAGGACGGAACTTAGCCAAAAACATTCAGTACTTC
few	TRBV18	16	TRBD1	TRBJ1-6	CASSPRGQAQNSPLHF	TGTGCCAGCTCACCTCGGGGACAGGCGCAAAATTCACCCCTCCACTTT
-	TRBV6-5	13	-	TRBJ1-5	CATHRNSNQPQHF	TGTGCCACCCACAGGAATAGCAATCAGCCCCAGCATTTT
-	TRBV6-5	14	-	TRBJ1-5	CASKRGEGNQPQHF	TGTGCCAGCAAACGGGGTGAGGGCAATCAGCCCCAGCATTTT
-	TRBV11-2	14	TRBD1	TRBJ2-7	CASSRGTGLYEQYF	TGTGCCAGCAGCAGGGGGACAGGGCTCTACGAGCAGTACTTC
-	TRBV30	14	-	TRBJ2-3	CAWRPMEITDTQYF	TGTGCCTGGAGACCGATGGAGATTACAGATACGCAGTATTTT
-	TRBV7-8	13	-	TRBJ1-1	CASSNRLNTEAFF	TGTGCCAGCAGTAACAGACTAAACACTGAAGCTTTCTTT